This TCR beta chain was profiled in a study of T cells in localized non-small cell lung cancer (dated by TCRdb to between 2020 and 2021). Regarding the research as a whole: The study analyzed T cell repertoires of hundreds of early-stage NSCLC patients, comparing tumors and uninvolved tumor-adjacent lungs. The cohort consisted of 236 treatment-naive NSCLC patients whose localized lung tumors had been resected. A mean age of 66.3 years was recorded for the NSCLC patients, of whom roughly 130 were male and 107 were female.

TCR beta CDR3 regions were sequenced from DNA using the immunoSEQ Assay. The source study handled its data this way. T cell density was computed as TCR beta template counts normalized to usable DNA estimated by amplifying housekeeping genes. The preseqR package was used to estimate richness by extrapolating to 400,000 templates for PBMC samples and to 120,000 templates for tissue samples. Clonality was defined as one minus Pielou's evenness. Differential abundance testing on productive amino-acid clonotypes, with a minimum total count of 5 and an alpha of 0.1, was used to identify tissue-enriched TCRs. The Jaccard Index and the Morisita Overlap Index were used to measure repertoire overlap between compartments. GLIPH clustered TCR beta CDR3s with public tetramer-defined viral CDR3s; viral motifs required at least three viral sequences plus V-gene enrichment. The table was pulled from immuneACCESS by TCRdb, which kept in-frame rearrangements only. Such tables lose some clones; where checked, under half of the loss comes from unresolved V genes, and the rest has no known cause. V, J and clone size reflect that table, while D and trimming were determined from the DNA. This sample is represented by roughly 25,000 clones; 70% to 90% of them were singletons. The ten largest clonotypes hold around 6% of the sample.

Paper-wide results and their limitations: Uninvolved tumor-adjacent lung showed the highest T cell clonality, higher than tumor, which suggests more focused antigenic responses in the adjacent lung. A median of about 53 of the top 100 tumor clones were detected in paired uninvolved adjacent lung, and around 27 of these tumor clones were also found among the top 100 clones of the paired uninvolved adjacent lung. Higher T cell density in blood was associated with longer overall survival, whereas higher clonality in adjacent lung was associated with shorter survival. Because of the exploratory design, TCR variables were selected using unadjusted p-values without false-discovery rate correction. Because multi-region tumor sequencing was not done, intratumor heterogeneity could not be ruled out.

At diagnosis, peripheral blood, uninvolved tumor-adjacent lung and tumor were collected and stored as a combination of fresh-frozen and FFPE material. For TCR repertoire profiling, the blood samples were analyzed as peripheral blood mononuclear cells. The CDR3 runs 16 amino acids, cysteine and phenylalanine included. The only DNA kept is the CDR3, 48 bases in frame from the first base. The trim is 0 bases for V and 3 bases for J, with a gap of 14 bases between the germline ends. Looking up the germline V gene (reference sequence) yields CDR1 PRHDT and CDR2 FYEKMQ. As concerns this clone: This receptor's antigen is unknown. Base qualities are not recorded, but no much larger clone differs from it by a single base.

This receptor chain uses TRBV13 and TRBJ1-1; a weak D assignment points to TRBD1 (5 bases agree). The receptor's source is a man aged 35-69 years with stage II lung adenocarcinoma. The sample in question was PBMCs, obtained before any cancer treatment. For the CDR3, the sequence is CASSLGGRDGYTEAFF. The DNA is TGTGCCAGCAGCTTAGGGGGACGAGACGGGTACACTGAAGCTTTCTTT.